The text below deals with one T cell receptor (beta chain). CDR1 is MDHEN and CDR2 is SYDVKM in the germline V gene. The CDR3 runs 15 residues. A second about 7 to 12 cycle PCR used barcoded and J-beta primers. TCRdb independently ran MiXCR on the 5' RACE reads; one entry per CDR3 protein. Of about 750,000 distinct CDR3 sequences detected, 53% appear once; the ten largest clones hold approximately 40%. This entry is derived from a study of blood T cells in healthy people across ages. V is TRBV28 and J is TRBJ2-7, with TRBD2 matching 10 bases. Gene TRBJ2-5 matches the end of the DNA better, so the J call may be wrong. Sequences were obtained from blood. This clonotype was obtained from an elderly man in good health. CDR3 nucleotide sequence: TGTGCCAGCAGTTTTTTAGCGGGGGGTGGTGAGACCCAGTACTTC. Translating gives CASSFLAGGGETQYF.